The clone carrying this T cell receptor (beta chain) was seen a handful of times. Its antigen is currently unknown. This sample was taken from a study of OX40 agonist ivuxolimab in advanced cancers. Study-wide background: As their treatment, patients were administered ivuxolimab, an agonistic anti-OX40 (CD134) antibody. Dose-escalation subjects each had hepatocellular carcinoma, melanoma, renal cell or head and neck cancer. Among those treated, three patients had partial responses, one with hepatocellular carcinoma and two with cutaneous melanoma. Study-level findings and limits: At 0.1 to 3.0 mg/kg, CD4+ and CD8+ blood T cells expanded clonally by week 6.

CDR3 length: 18 amino acids. V was cut by 5 bases and J by 5 bases, with 25 bases left in between. Per germline, CDR1 SGHTA and CDR2 FQGNSA. Data came from immunoSEQ multiplex PCR; TCRdb stores just in-frame clones and leaves some out. In the table there are 55,000 to 70,000 clones, more than 70% of which are singletons. Sequencing was performed on CD4+ or CD8+ T cells sorted from blood, taken in a trial of the OX40 agonist ivuxolimab. The clonotype originates from an adult with an advanced solid tumor such as melanoma, head and neck, liver or kidney cancer. The J gene is TRBJ1-5, the V gene TRBV7-2; weak D call: TRBD1 (5 bases). Here the CDR3 DNA reads TGTGCCAGCAGCCGCGGTGGCCTTAGGAGGGGAGGGCATCAGCCCCAGCATTTT. It is translated as CASSRGGLRRGGHQPQHF.